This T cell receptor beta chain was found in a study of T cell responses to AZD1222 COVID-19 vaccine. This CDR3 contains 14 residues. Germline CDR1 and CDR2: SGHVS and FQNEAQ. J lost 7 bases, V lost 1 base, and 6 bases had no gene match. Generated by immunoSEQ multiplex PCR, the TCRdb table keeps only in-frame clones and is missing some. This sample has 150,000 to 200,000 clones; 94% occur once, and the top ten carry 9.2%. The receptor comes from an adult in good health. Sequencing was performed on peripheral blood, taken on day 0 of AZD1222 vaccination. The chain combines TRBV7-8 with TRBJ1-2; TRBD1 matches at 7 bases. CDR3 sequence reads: CASSLGAGGGGYTF. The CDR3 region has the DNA TGTGCCAGCAGCTTAGGCGCAGGGGGTGGTGGCTACACCTTC. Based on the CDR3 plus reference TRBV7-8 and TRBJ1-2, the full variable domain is GAGVSQSPRYKVAKRGQDVALRCDPISGHVSLFWYQQALGQGPEFLTYFQNEAQLDKSGLPSDRFFAERPEGSVSTLKIQRTQQEDSAVYLCASSLGAGGGGYTFGSGTRLTVV.